This record concerns one T cell receptor (beta chain) sequence. TCRdb's copy holds only in-frame clones and misses some; the assay was immunoSEQ multiplex PCR. The sample lists 400,000 to 500,000 clones; around nine tenths were seen once. These data come from a study of blood T cell repertoires in COVID-19. Study information: Acute-phase and convalescent COVID-19 samples originated in the United States, Italy and Spain.

V gave up 4 bases and J gave up 3 bases; unmatched junction bases: 10. CDR1 is MNHEY, CDR2 SMNVEV, per germline (reference sequence). CDR3 length: 16 residues. Which cohort a participant joined came from the clinical history participants gave. The source material was PBMCs or T cells enriched from blood (not recorded which). The chain links TRBV27 to TRBJ1-1, with 8 bases lining up with TRBD1. The sequence came from a woman younger than 35 who had been exposed to COVID-19. CDR3: CASSSPDRARDTEAFF. CDR3 sequence (DNA): TGTGCCAGCAGTTCACCGGACAGGGCGAGGGACACTGAAGCTTTCTTT.